Included here is one T cell receptor (beta chain) sequence, with context. This record belongs to a study of blood T cell repertoires in COVID-19. Study in general: T cells, B-cell-depleted T cells, or PBMCs provided the cDNA or gDNA that served as material.

Cohort 3 recovered donors had two negative PCRs, clearance, or symptom resolution. The length of the CDR3 is 14 residues. Germline V gene sequence: CDR1 SGHTA, CDR2 FQGNSA. V was trimmed by 3 bases and J by 4 bases, leaving 12 bases between them. Method: immunoSEQ multiplex PCR; TCRdb's copy keeps in-frame clones and lacks some. The sample carries more than 200,000 clones, more than 85% recorded once. The sequence was obtained from a woman between 25 and 40 years old who had recovered from COVID-19. This sequence joins TRBV7-2 and TRBJ2-5; D possibly corresponds to TRBD1 (6 bases). Sequenced material: PBMCs or T cells enriched from blood (not recorded which). The chain's CDR3 is CASSFSRGVETQYF. CDR3 bases: TGTGCCAGCAGCTTTAGCAGGGGCGTAGAGACCCAGTACTTC. The full variable domain, with the rest looked up from reference TRBV7-2 and TRBJ2-5, is GAGVSQSPSNKVTEKGKDVELRCDPISGHTALYWYRQSLGQGLEFLIYFQGNSAPDKSGLPSDRFSAERTGGSVSTLTIQRTQQEDSAVYLCASSFSRGVETQYFGPGTRLLVL.